This is a list of T cell receptor beta chains from one sample in a study of OX40 agonist ivuxolimab in advanced cancers. Libraries were prepared by immunoSEQ multiplex PCR; TCRdb keeps only in-frame clonotypes and omits some of them. The sample includes 70,000 to 95,000 clones, 87% of them seen just once. The material sequenced was CD4+ or CD8+ T cells sorted from blood, taken in a trial of the OX40 agonist ivuxolimab. These receptors were collected from an adult with an advanced solid tumor such as melanoma, head and neck, liver or kidney cancer. CDR3s include the opening cysteine and the closing phenylalanine or tryptophan. A D gene is named only where the DNA matches it firmly. The listing skips clone size in some rows; elsewhere it reads once, few, many or a size class.

abundance: -; j_gene: TRBJ2-2; v_gene: TRBV14; d_gene: TRBD2; CDR3nt: TGTGCCAGCAGCCAAGTTCCCCTCGGGCGCGGGAGCTATTCCGGGGAGCTGTTTTTT; CDR3aa: CASSQVPLGRGSYSGELFF
abundance: -; j_gene: TRBJ1-1; v_gene: TRBV11-1; d_gene: -; CDR3nt: TGTGCCAGCAGCTCCACGTCACATGAAGCTTTCTTT; CDR3aa: CASSSTSHEAFF
abundance: -; j_gene: TRBJ2-1; v_gene: TRBV28; d_gene: TRBD2; CDR3nt: TGTGCCAGCAGTTTAAGCGGGAGGCGCAATGAGCAGTTCTTC; CDR3aa: CASSLSGRRNEQFF
abundance: -; j_gene: TRBJ1-5; v_gene: TRBV6-5; d_gene: -; CDR3nt: TGTGCCAGCACCCCCGGAAGGGGGGCCCATCAGCCCCAGCATTTT; CDR3aa: CASTPGRGAHQPQHF
abundance: -; j_gene: TRBJ2-7; v_gene: TRBV18; d_gene: -; CDR3nt: TGTGCCAGTTCCGGGGAGGGGGGACAGACCTACGAGCAGTACTTC; CDR3aa: CASSGEGGQTYEQYF
abundance: -; j_gene: TRBJ1-5; v_gene: TRBV11-2; d_gene: -; CDR3nt: TGTGCCAGCAGTAAAGACGGGATCAATCAGCCCCAGCATTTT; CDR3aa: CASSKDGINQPQHF
abundance: -; j_gene: TRBJ1-4; v_gene: TRBV27; d_gene: TRBD1; CDR3nt: TGTGCCAGCAGCCAGGACAGGGCGACTCCTAATGAAAAACTGTTTTTT; CDR3aa: CASSQDRATPNEKLFF
abundance: few; j_gene: TRBJ1-2; v_gene: TRBV28; d_gene: -; CDR3nt: TGTGCCAGCACCCAAAACTATGGCTACACCTTC; CDR3aa: CASTQNYGYTF
abundance: -; j_gene: TRBJ2-2; v_gene: TRBV19; d_gene: TRBD1; CDR3nt: TGTGCCAGTAGTATCCGGACAGGGGGCAACACCGGGGAGCTGTTTTTT; CDR3aa: CASSIRTGGNTGELFF
abundance: -; j_gene: TRBJ2-2; v_gene: TRBV5-6; d_gene: -; CDR3nt: TGTGCCAGCAGCTTCCGGGAGCCCGGCAGGGAGCTGTTTTTT; CDR3aa: CASSFREPGRELFF
abundance: -; j_gene: TRBJ2-6; v_gene: TRBV2; d_gene: -; CDR3nt: TGTGCCAGCAGGGTAGAACGGAGTGGGGCCAACGTCCTGACTTTC; CDR3aa: CASRVERSGANVLTF
abundance: few; j_gene: TRBJ2-7; v_gene: TRBV27; d_gene: TRBD1; CDR3nt: TGTGCCAGCAGTTTACATAAGGGGGCGCGTGAGCAGTACTTC; CDR3aa: CASSLHKGAREQYF
abundance: -; j_gene: TRBJ2-7; v_gene: TRBV2; d_gene: -; CDR3nt: TGTGCCAGCAGCCAAGGGGAGGGGCAGGGGGAAAGGGGCCGATACTTC; CDR3aa: CASSQGEGQGERGRYF
abundance: -; j_gene: TRBJ2-3; v_gene: TRBV5-1; d_gene: TRBD2; CDR3nt: TGCGCCAGCAGCTTGGCCGATAGCGGGGTATATACGCAGTATTTT; CDR3aa: CASSLADSGVYTQYF
abundance: -; j_gene: TRBJ2-2; v_gene: TRBV2; d_gene: -; CDR3nt: TGTGCCAGCAGGGGGAACACCGGGGAGCTGTTTTTT; CDR3aa: CASRGNTGELFF
abundance: -; j_gene: TRBJ2-7; v_gene: TRBV6-5; d_gene: -; CDR3nt: TGTGCCAGCAGTCTTAGGCGGGTCAGCTCCTACGAGCAGTACTTC; CDR3aa: CASSLRRVSSYEQYF
abundance: -; j_gene: TRBJ1-4; v_gene: TRBV6-1; d_gene: TRBD1; CDR3nt: TGTGCCAGCAGTTTTGCCGGGACAGGAGGTGAAAAACTGTTTTTT; CDR3aa: CASSFAGTGGEKLFF
abundance: once; j_gene: TRBJ1-6; v_gene: TRBV6-1; d_gene: -; CDR3nt: TGTGCCAGCAGGGACGCCTATAATTCACCCCTCCACTTT; CDR3aa: CASRDAYNSPLHF
abundance: -; j_gene: TRBJ1-1; v_gene: TRBV4-1; d_gene: -; CDR3nt: TGCGCCAGCAGCCAAGATATGACAGCGTTGAACACTGAAGCTTTCTTT; CDR3aa: CASSQDMTALNTEAFF
abundance: -; j_gene: TRBJ2-2; v_gene: TRBV2; d_gene: -; CDR3nt: TGTGCCAGCAGTACAACCGGGGAGCTGTTTTTT; CDR3aa: CASSTTGELFF
abundance: -; j_gene: TRBJ2-7; v_gene: TRBV7-8; d_gene: TRBD1; CDR3nt: TGTGCCAGCAGCCCAAGGACAGGGCAGCAGTACTTC; CDR3aa: CASSPRTGQQYF
abundance: -; j_gene: TRBJ2-3; v_gene: TRBV19; d_gene: -; CDR3nt: TGTGCCAGTAGGAAGGGAACAGGGACGCAGTATTTT; CDR3aa: CASRKGTGTQYF
abundance: -; j_gene: TRBJ2-7; v_gene: TRBV5-4; d_gene: TRBD1; CDR3nt: TGTGCCAGCAGCTCTCCCGGGACAGGGTCCTACGAGCAGTACTTC; CDR3aa: CASSSPGTGSYEQYF
abundance: -; j_gene: TRBJ1-5; v_gene: TRBV6-5; d_gene: TRBD1; CDR3nt: TGTGCCAGCAGTTACCGACAGGGAAGCAATCAGCCCCAGCATTTT; CDR3aa: CASSYRQGSNQPQHF
abundance: -; j_gene: TRBJ2-5; v_gene: TRBV9; d_gene: -; CDR3nt: TGTGCCAGCAGCGTAGGGGTTTCGCAAGAGACCCAGTACTTC; CDR3aa: CASSVGVSQETQYF
abundance: -; j_gene: TRBJ1-5; v_gene: TRBV6-1; d_gene: -; CDR3nt: TGTGCCAGCAGTGGGGGCAGCAATAGCAATCAGCCCCAGCATTTT; CDR3aa: CASSGGSNSNQPQHF
abundance: -; j_gene: TRBJ2-5; v_gene: TRBV30; d_gene: -; CDR3nt: TGTGCCTGGAGCCCCTTCAAAGAGACCCAGTACTTC; CDR3aa: CAWSPFKETQYF
abundance: -; j_gene: TRBJ1-4; v_gene: TRBV21-1; d_gene: -; CDR3nt: TGTGCCAGCAGCAATGCCCCATTTCAAACGGCTAATGAAAAACTGTTTTTT; CDR3aa: CASSNAPFQTANEKLFF
abundance: -; j_gene: TRBJ2-1; v_gene: TRBV5-1; d_gene: TRBD2; CDR3nt: TGCGCCAGCAGCTTTCCTAGCGGGGGCAAATTCAATGAGCAGTTCTTC; CDR3aa: CASSFPSGGKFNEQFF
abundance: -; j_gene: TRBJ2-7; v_gene: TRBV19; d_gene: TRBD2; CDR3nt: TGTGCCAGTAGCGTAACTAGCGGATACGAGCAGTACTTC; CDR3aa: CASSVTSGYEQYF
abundance: -; j_gene: TRBJ2-5; v_gene: TRBV27; d_gene: -; CDR3nt: TGTGCCAGCAGGGACGACTCAGGTCAGGCAGAGACCCAGTACTTC; CDR3aa: CASRDDSGQAETQYF
abundance: -; j_gene: TRBJ1-1; v_gene: TRBV29-1; d_gene: -; CDR3nt: TGCAGCGTTTATGAGCCCGGGACTGAAGCTTTCTTT; CDR3aa: CSVYEPGTEAFF
abundance: few; j_gene: TRBJ2-7; v_gene: TRBV7-9; d_gene: -; CDR3nt: TGTGCCAGCAGCTTAGCCAGTGGGGGCCACGAGCAGTACTTC; CDR3aa: CASSLASGGHEQYF
abundance: once; j_gene: TRBJ2-7; v_gene: TRBV7-2; d_gene: -; CDR3nt: TGTGCCAGCAGCTTAGCCCTCCGAGAGCAGTACTTC; CDR3aa: CASSLALREQYF
abundance: -; j_gene: TRBJ2-1; v_gene: TRBV27; d_gene: TRBD2; CDR3nt: TGTGCCAGCACAAGACTAGCGGGGGGGAGCTCCTACAATGAGCAGTTCTTC; CDR3aa: CASTRLAGGSSYNEQFF
abundance: -; j_gene: TRBJ1-5; v_gene: TRBV19; d_gene: -; CDR3nt: TGTGCCAGTACCCACAGGGCGCGCAATCAGCCCCAGCATTTT; CDR3aa: CASTHRARNQPQHF
abundance: -; j_gene: TRBJ2-6; v_gene: TRBV28; d_gene: -; CDR3nt: TGTGCCAGCAACCCCCCGGGGCCCGGGGCCAACGTCCTGACTTTC; CDR3aa: CASNPPGPGANVLTF
abundance: -; j_gene: TRBJ2-3; v_gene: TRBV6-1; d_gene: -; CDR3nt: TGTGCCGGTTCTGAGGGCTATCGCACAGATACGCAGTATTTT; CDR3aa: CAGSEGYRTDTQYF
abundance: -; j_gene: TRBJ1-2; v_gene: TRBV21-1; d_gene: -; CDR3nt: TGTGCCAGCAGCAAGGAGGCCCACTATGGCTACACCTTC; CDR3aa: CASSKEAHYGYTF
abundance: -; j_gene: TRBJ2-1; v_gene: TRBV7-2; d_gene: TRBD1; CDR3nt: TGTGCCAGCAGCTTAGCGGGACAGGGGTTTAATGAGCAGTTCTTC; CDR3aa: CASSLAGQGFNEQFF
abundance: -; j_gene: TRBJ1-5; v_gene: TRBV28; d_gene: -; CDR3nt: TGTGCCAGCAGTTTCCCCCTCGCGAGGGGAAATCAGCCCCAGCATTTT; CDR3aa: CASSFPLARGNQPQHF
abundance: -; j_gene: TRBJ1-3; v_gene: TRBV11-2; d_gene: -; CDR3nt: TGTGCCAGCAGCTTTGACCCACGCCCTGGAAACACCATATATTTT; CDR3aa: CASSFDPRPGNTIYF
abundance: -; j_gene: TRBJ2-2; v_gene: TRBV27; d_gene: TRBD2; CDR3nt: TGTGCCAGCAGTCCACAGGCGGGAGGCTTAACCGGGGAGCTGTTTTTT; CDR3aa: CASSPQAGGLTGELFF
abundance: -; j_gene: TRBJ2-1; v_gene: TRBV7-6; d_gene: -; CDR3nt: TGTGCCAGCAGCTCCCCGACGGAGGGGCTAAGGGACAATGAGCAGTTCTTC; CDR3aa: CASSSPTEGLRDNEQFF
abundance: -; j_gene: TRBJ2-2; v_gene: TRBV18; d_gene: -; CDR3nt: TGTGCCAGCTCACCAGACATTACGAACACCGGGGAGCTGTTTTTT; CDR3aa: CASSPDITNTGELFF